This T cell receptor (beta chain) was captured in a study of shared clonotypes between healthy human individuals (dated by TCRdb to 2018 to 2021). With respect to the entire study: The cohort comprised two women and a few men aged 18 to 49 years. Per donor, three plates each were used for CD4 naive and CD4 memory, two for CD8 naive, and one for CD8 memory. The study deeply sequenced blood TCR repertoires of five healthy adults to estimate repertoire size and the extent of clonotype sharing between individuals. Each donor's leukapheresis produced roughly between roughly 0.94 and 9.5 billion PBMCs. To increase sequencing depth and limit assay-specific biases, different laboratories used diverse techniques to prepare libraries and sequence TCR repertoires. The investigation overall reported the following: Pairwise subsampling indicated that sequencing depth was expected to affect the degree of clonotype sharing among donors. Estimated clonotype richness was generally larger for naive than for memory subsets. The genetic and exposure-history diversity represented was limited by the small number of donors. Only blood was sampled, and tissue TCR repertoires likely differ from those in blood. Higher generation probabilities were observed for clonotypes shared by all four sorted-subset donors than for non-shared clonotypes. When a few donors were compared, the shared fraction of clonotypes was 5% to 6.5% for naive CD4, around 3.5% for naive CD8, roughly 2.5% for memory CD4, and around 0.4% for memory CD8. Incomplete sequencing was indicated by rarefaction of sorted-subset datasets, despite the large sequencing depth.

This clone has just a few counts. No cognate antigen has been identified for it. No base qualities exist here, and no much larger clone lies one base off it. Donors were healthy HIV-negative adults with no recently reported acute infections or vaccinations. Every donor was a Caucasian adult living in Nashville, Tennessee, USA. CD8 memory samples combined magnetically selected CD45RO+ cells with CCR7-negative CD45RA+ effector memory (TemRA) cells. Blood was collected by leukapheresis, and PBMCs were isolated by Ficoll-Histopaque density gradient centrifugation and then cryopreserved in liquid nitrogen vapor phase. Purity and quantity of every magnetically sorted T cell population were checked by analytical flow cytometry. From each sorted fraction, genomic DNA was isolated and quantified by UV absorbance on a Nanodrop 2000c. CDR1 and CDR2 are read off the germline V gene (reference sequence) as SGHNT and YYREEE. The CDR3 sequence holds 15 residues, the cysteine and phenylalanine included. The DNA shown is the 45-base CDR3, in frame from base 1. At the junction V is shortened by 2 bases and J by 5 bases; bases outside the gene matches: 8.

Using the deep immunoSEQ assay, TCR CDR3 regions were amplified from genomic DNA by multiplex PCR. Extracted genomic DNA from each cell subset was distributed evenly across all wells of several immunoSEQ 96-well plates, and each plate was treated as a replicate. For sorted subsets, each replicate PCR was loaded with 200 to 250 ng genomic DNA, equivalent to some 27,000 T cell genomes. The purified libraries were quantified using a Qubit 3.0 fluorometer, sized with a Bioanalyzer 2100, and then quantified again using the KAPA Library Quantification kit. Each immunoSEQ 96-well plate was sequenced on its own single-read 150-cycle Illumina NextSeq 550 flow cell. Per the authors' processing: Because the immunoSEQ output held only junctional sequences and lacked quality scores, the filtering could not match the filtering applied to full-length reads. Sequences were annotated with PyIR, a Python wrapper for IgBLAST v1.9, and V/J genes and CDR3 were assigned using IMGT germline references. Reads were filtered out if the reads had weak V/J assignments (E-value above 1e-6), no CDR3, stop codons, out-of-frame junctions, or ambiguous translated residues. V3J clonotypes were defined as sequences sharing an identical inferred V gene, J gene, and CDR3 amino acid sequence. Percentage overlap between repertoires was computed as shared unique clonotypes divided by the size of the smaller repertoire. Repertoire richness was assessed with RTK rarefaction, the Chao1 estimator, and Recon v2.1 estimates of unobserved clonotypes. OLGA was used to compute generation probabilities for all TCRbeta clonotypes that the gDNA method yielded from a few donors. TCRdb retrieved this table from immuneACCESS and kept in-frame rearrangements only. Not all clones are present; in checked studies, unresolved V genes account for under half, and no reason is known for the remainder. That table gives V, J and clone size, and the DNA gave D and trimming. In all, the sample holds about 380,000 clones, and 90% to 98% of those were seen once. About 0.32% of the sample lies in the top ten.

Input material: memory CD8+ T cells sorted from blood. The cell subset or site label for this specimen denotes: CD45RO+ cells pooled with CCR7-negative TemRA cells. The chain is encoded by TRBV5-4 joined to TRBJ2-5, with 8 bases aligning to TRBD2. The sequence came from a man under 40 in good health. The CDR3 amino acid sequence is: CASSLEAGGLETQYF. The nucleotides are TGTGCCAGCAGCTTAGAGGCGGGAGGACTTGAGACCCAGTACTTC.